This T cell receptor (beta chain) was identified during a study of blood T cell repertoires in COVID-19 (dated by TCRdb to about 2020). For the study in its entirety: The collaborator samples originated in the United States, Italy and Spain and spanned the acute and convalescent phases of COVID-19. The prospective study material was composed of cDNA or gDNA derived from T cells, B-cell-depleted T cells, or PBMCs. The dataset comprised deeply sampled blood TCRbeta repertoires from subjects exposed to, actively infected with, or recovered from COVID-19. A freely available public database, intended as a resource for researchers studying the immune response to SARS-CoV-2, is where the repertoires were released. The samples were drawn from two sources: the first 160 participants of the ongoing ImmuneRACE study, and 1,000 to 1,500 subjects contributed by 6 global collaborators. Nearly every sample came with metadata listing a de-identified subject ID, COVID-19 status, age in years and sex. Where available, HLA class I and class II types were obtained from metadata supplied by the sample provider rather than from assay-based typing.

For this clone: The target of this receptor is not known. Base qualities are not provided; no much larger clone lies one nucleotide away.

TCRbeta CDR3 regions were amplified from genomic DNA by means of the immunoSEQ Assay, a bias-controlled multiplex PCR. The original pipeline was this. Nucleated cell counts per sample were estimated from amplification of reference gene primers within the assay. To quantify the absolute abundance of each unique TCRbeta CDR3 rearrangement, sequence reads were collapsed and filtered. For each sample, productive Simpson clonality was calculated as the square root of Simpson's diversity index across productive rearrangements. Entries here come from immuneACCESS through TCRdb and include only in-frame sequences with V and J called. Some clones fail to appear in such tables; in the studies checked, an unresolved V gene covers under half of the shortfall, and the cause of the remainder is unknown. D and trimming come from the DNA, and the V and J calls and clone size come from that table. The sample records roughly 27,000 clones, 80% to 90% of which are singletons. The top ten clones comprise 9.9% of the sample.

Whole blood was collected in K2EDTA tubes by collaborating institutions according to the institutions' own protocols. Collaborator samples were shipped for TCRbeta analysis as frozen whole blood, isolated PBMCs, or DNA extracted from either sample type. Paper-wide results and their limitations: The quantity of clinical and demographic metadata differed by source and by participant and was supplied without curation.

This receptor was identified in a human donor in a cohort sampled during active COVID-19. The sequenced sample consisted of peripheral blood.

CDR3 region: CASSVAVTSSNEQFF. The DNA sequence is as follows: TGTGCCAGCAGCGTAGCAGTGACTAGCTCCAATGAGCAGTTCTTC. This chain joins TRBV9 to TRBJ2-1; 7 nucleotides in the junction match TRBD2. V ends up 0 bases short and J 6 bases short, with an unmatched junction base count of 6. The CDR3 covers 15 residues, taking in both the cysteine and the phenylalanine. The only DNA kept is the CDR3, 45 bases in frame from the first base. Looking up the germline V gene yields CDR1 SGDLS and CDR2 YYNGEE. The variable domain in full, with residues beyond the CDR3 obtained from the reference TRBV9 and TRBJ2-1 genes, is DSGVTQTPKHLITATGQRVTLRCSPRSGDLSVYWYQQSLDQGLQFLIQYYNGEERAKGNILERFSAQQFPDLHSELNLSSLELGDSALYFCASSVAVTSSNEQFFGPGTRLTVL.